This is a list of T cell receptor beta chains from one sample in a study of regulatory T cells in long-lasting Graves disease. Each CDR3 protein gets one entry after TCRdb re-called the multiplex PCR reads with MiXCR. The sample records some 220,000 distinct CDR3 sequences, 15% to 20% being singletons. This same sample was also taken into another study, of T cells in Graves' hyperthyroidism and ophthalmopathy.

The specimen was peripheral blood mononuclear cells (PBMCs), collected at new diagnosis, from a patient treated with antithyroid drugs. All receptors come from a woman aged 25 to 39 with Graves disease. Each CDR3 is given with its conserved first and last residue. D genes are given only for firm matches. Clone size is given for some rows only: seen once, a few or many times, or a class if the clone is expanded.

clone size	V gene	D gene	J gene	CDR3 protein	CDR3 DNA
many	TRBV19	.	TRBJ2-7	CASSIGVGIVNEQYF	TGTGCCAGTAGTATAGGGGTCGGGATCGTCAACGAGCAGTACTTC
many	TRBV11-2	TRBD1	TRBJ1-2	CASSHPDRGPRGYTF	TGTGCCAGCAGCCATCCCGACAGGGGGCCGCGCGGCTACACCTTC
many	TRBV11-2	.	TRBJ2-7	CASSLVRTSHEQYF	TGTGCCAGCAGCTTGGTGAGAACCTCTCACGAGCAGTACTTC
.	TRBV20-1	.	TRBJ1-3	CSASPPDRFSGNTIYF	TGCAGTGCTAGCCCTCCGGACCGATTCTCTGGAAACACCATATATTTT
many	TRBV11-2	.	TRBJ1-1	CASSLVAPWSEAFF	TGTGCCAGCAGCTTAGTGGCTCCCTGGAGTGAAGCTTTCTTT
.	TRBV28	TRBD2	TRBJ2-5	CASSFFYAGGPETETQYF	TGTGCCAGCAGTTTCTTCTACGCGGGAGGGCCAGAAACAGAGACCCAGTACTTC
many	TRBV20-1	.	TRBJ1-5	CSATRRNQPQHF	TGCAGTGCAACAAGGCGCAATCAGCCCCAGCATTTT
few	TRBV6-1	TRBD2	TRBJ2-3	CASRSPSGNPSTDTQYF	TGTGCCAGCAGGAGCCCCAGCGGGAACCCTAGCACAGATACGCAGTATTTT
once	TRBV18	.	TRBJ1-5	CASSRGPPRSRGNQPQHF	TGTGCCAGCTCTAGGGGCCCCCCAAGGTCCAGGGGCAATCAGCCCCAGCATTTT
many	TRBV20-1	.	TRBJ2-1	CSARPSDVYNEQFF	TGCAGTGCCCGCCCGAGTGACGTCTACAATGAGCAGTTCTTC
.	TRBV11-2	.	TRBJ2-7	CASSLGALRILSYEQYF	TGTGCCAGCAGCTTGGGGGCGTTGAGAATACTCTCCTACGAGCAGTACTTC
many	TRBV7-9	.	TRBJ2-1	CASSLAGTATLGEQFF	TGTGCCAGCAGCTTAGCCGGGACCGCTACCTTGGGTGAGCAGTTCTTC
.	TRBV30	.	TRBJ2-5	CACKAGRETQYF	TGTGCCTGTAAAGCAGGTCGAGAGACCCAGTACTTC
many	TRBV28	.	TRBJ2-1	CASSLSPITGEQFF	TGTGCCAGCAGTTTAAGCCCCATTACGGGTGAGCAGTTCTTC
many	TRBV7-8	.	TRBJ1-6	CASSYLTEFPYNSPLHF	TGTGCCAGCAGTTATTTGACGGAGTTTCCGTATAATTCACCCCTCCACTTT
many	TRBV29-1	.	TRBJ1-2	CSAQTGEDTF	TGCAGCGCCCAGACAGGAGAAGACACCTTC
.	TRBV28	.	TRBJ1-2	CASSLSGGPDTF	TGTGCCAGCAGTTTATCCGGTGGGCCGGACACCTTC
many	TRBV27	TRBD1	TRBJ1-1	CASRSDTGQVNTEAFF	TGTGCCAGCAGAAGTGACACCGGACAGGTTAACACTGAAGCTTTCTTT
many	TRBV18	TRBD1	TRBJ1-2	CASSPTTGVDYGYTF	TGTGCCAGCTCACCGACGACAGGGGTTGACTATGGCTACACCTTC
many	TRBV20-1	.	TRBJ2-7	CSTPLGSYEQYF	TGCAGTACCCCTCTAGGGTCCTACGAGCAGTACTTC
few	TRBV11-1	TRBD1	TRBJ1-5	CASSLRSGQGLNQPQHF	TGTGCCAGCAGCCTCCGGTCGGGACAGGGTCTAAATCAGCCCCAGCATTTT
few	TRBV28	TRBD1	TRBJ2-7	CASRDRVSVQTYEQYF	TGTGCCAGCAGAGACAGGGTTTCAGTCCAAACCTACGAGCAGTACTTC
many	TRBV5-1	TRBD1	TRBJ2-5	CASSLAPGQGSETQYF	TGTGCCAGCAGCTTGGCTCCGGGACAGGGGTCAGAGACCCAGTACTTC
.	TRBV14	.	TRBJ1-1	CASGPEINTEAFF	TGTGCCAGCGGCCCAGAAATAAACACTGAAGCTTTCTTT
many	TRBV3-1	TRBD2	TRBJ2-7	CASSSLAGAAEQYF	TGTGCCAGCAGCTCTTTAGCGGGGGCGGCAGAGCAGTACTTC
many	TRBV2	.	TRBJ1-1	CASGKGLTEAFF	TGTGCCAGCGGTAAAGGGTTAACTGAAGCTTTCTTT
many	TRBV24-1	TRBD2	TRBJ2-2	CATSDELAGANTGELFF	TGTGCCACCAGTGATGAACTAGCGGGGGCGAACACCGGGGAGCTGTTTTTT
many	TRBV4-1	.	TRBJ1-3	CASSPGPDLSGNTIYF	TGCGCCAGCAGCCCTGGTCCGGATTTATCTGGAAACACCATATATTTT
.	TRBV19	TRBD1	TRBJ1-5	CASSNRGPSNQPQHF	TGTGCCAGTAGTAACAGGGGGCCTAGCAATCAGCCCCAGCATTTT
.	TRBV20-1	.	TRBJ2-5	CSARDGGDQETQYF	TGCAGTGCTAGGGATGGGGGAGATCAAGAGACCCAGTACTTC
many	TRBV20-1	TRBD1	TRBJ1-2	CSARRTGYGYTF	TGCAGTGCTAGGAGGACAGGGTATGGCTACACCTTC
many	TRBV27	.	TRBJ2-1	CASSLGGPRNEQFF	TGTGCCAGCAGTTTAGGGGGGCCGCGAAATGAGCAGTTCTTC
once	TRBV19	TRBD1	TRBJ1-2	CASRGQTFYGYTF	TGTGCCAGTAGGGGACAGACCTTTTATGGCTACACCTTC
many	TRBV5-1	TRBD2	TRBJ2-1	CASSLGGLAGAPGNEQFF	TGCGCCAGCAGCTTGGGGGGACTAGCGGGAGCCCCTGGGAATGAGCAGTTCTTC
.	TRBV28	.	TRBJ1-1	CASLTENTEAFF	TGTGCCAGCCTTACAGAGAACACTGAAGCTTTCTTT